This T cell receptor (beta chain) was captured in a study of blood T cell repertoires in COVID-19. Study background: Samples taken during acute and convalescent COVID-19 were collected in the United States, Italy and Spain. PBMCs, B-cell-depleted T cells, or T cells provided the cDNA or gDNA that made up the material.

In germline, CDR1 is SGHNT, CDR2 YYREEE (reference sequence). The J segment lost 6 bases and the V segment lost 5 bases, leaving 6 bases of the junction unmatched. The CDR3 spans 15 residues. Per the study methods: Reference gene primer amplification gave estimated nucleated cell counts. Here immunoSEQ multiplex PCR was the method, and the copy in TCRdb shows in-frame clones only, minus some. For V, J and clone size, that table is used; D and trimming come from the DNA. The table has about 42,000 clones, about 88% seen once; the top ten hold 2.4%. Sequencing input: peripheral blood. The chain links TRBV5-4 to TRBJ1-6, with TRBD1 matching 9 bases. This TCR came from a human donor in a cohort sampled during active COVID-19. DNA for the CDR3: TGTGCCAGCAGACCCGGGACAGGGACTAATTCACCCCTCCACTTT. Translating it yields CASRPGTGTNSPLHF.